This T cell receptor beta chain was captured in a study of tissue T cells after allogeneic stem cell transplantation. About the study: Graft-versus-host disease patients received grafts, four unmodified and three CD34-selected to deplete T cells. Study-wide findings and caveats: Across patients, clones rarely overlapped, yet motif clusters were shared tissue-specifically.

Details on this clone: Antigen specificity is unknown.

CDR1 and CDR2 from the germline V gene are KGHSH and LQKENI. This CDR3 region has 13 residues. The V gene lost 1 base and the J gene lost 5 bases, with 6 bases spanning the gap. Here immunoSEQ multiplex PCR was the method, and the copy in TCRdb shows in-frame clones only, minus some. The data show 140 to 150 clones, about four fifths seen once. The chain recombines TRBV18 with TRBJ2-1; D is unresolved. This sequence was found in a female patient between 35 and 69 years old with steroid-refractory graft-versus-host disease after an allogeneic stem cell transplant. Among the T cells, some may be from the graft donor. The sequencing used ascending colon tissue, collected at autopsy. The CDR3, as DNA: TGTGCCAGCTCACCACGGGTTCACAATGAGCAGTTCTTC. Its protein is CASSPRVHNEQFF.